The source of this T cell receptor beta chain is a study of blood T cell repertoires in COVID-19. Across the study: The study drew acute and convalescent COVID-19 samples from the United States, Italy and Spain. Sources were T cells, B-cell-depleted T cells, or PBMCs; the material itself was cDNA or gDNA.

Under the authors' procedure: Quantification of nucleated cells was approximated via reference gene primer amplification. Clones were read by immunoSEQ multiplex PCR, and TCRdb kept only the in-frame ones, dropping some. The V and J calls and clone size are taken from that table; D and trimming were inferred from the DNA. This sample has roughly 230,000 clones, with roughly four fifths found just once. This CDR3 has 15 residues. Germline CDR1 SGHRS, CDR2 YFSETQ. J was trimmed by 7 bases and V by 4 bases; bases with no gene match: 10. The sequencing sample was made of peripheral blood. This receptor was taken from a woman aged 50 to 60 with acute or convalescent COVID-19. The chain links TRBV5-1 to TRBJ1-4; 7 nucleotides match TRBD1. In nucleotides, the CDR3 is TGCGCCAGCAGCACCGGACAGGCCGACCCTGAAAAACTGTTTTTT. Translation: CASSTGQADPEKLFF.